The clone carrying this T cell receptor beta chain was seen a few times. The antigen is unknown. This sample stems from a study of molecular identifiers for immune sequencing clone quantification. The wider study: Four portions were sequenced after RNA from roughly 18,000 or 92,000 naive CD8 cells was split five ways in replicates.

From 20,000 to 1,000,000 sorted cells, naive CD8 libraries were generated with 10%, 30% or 50% RNA. CD8+CD4-CCR7+CD45RA+ cells were sorted as naive CD8 T cells. Study findings and constraints: The study reportedly detected spiked Jurkat TCR RNA from one cell among some 1 million naive cells.

TCRdb itself ran the PCR reads through MiXCR, one entry per CDR3 protein. The sample consists of around 320,000 distinct CDR3 sequences, under 25% of them appearing once. Looked up from germline, CDR1 is LNHDA and CDR2 is SQIVND (reference sequence). Deletions cut 5 bases from V and 5 bases from J, with 12 bases between. This CDR3 region has 13 residues. The chain employs TRBV19 and TRBJ1-1, with D unresolved. Sequencing was performed on naive CD8+ T cells from blood, with Jurkat cell RNA spiked in. Subset indicated: FACS-sorted CD8+CD4-CCR7+CD45RA+ naive T cells. The receptor comes from a human donor in good health. Some libraries in this study had Jurkat cell RNA spiked in. The CDR3 is CASSALGHTEAFF. Written as DNA, the CDR3 is TGTGCCAGTAGTGCATTGGGTCATACTGAAGCTTTCTTT.